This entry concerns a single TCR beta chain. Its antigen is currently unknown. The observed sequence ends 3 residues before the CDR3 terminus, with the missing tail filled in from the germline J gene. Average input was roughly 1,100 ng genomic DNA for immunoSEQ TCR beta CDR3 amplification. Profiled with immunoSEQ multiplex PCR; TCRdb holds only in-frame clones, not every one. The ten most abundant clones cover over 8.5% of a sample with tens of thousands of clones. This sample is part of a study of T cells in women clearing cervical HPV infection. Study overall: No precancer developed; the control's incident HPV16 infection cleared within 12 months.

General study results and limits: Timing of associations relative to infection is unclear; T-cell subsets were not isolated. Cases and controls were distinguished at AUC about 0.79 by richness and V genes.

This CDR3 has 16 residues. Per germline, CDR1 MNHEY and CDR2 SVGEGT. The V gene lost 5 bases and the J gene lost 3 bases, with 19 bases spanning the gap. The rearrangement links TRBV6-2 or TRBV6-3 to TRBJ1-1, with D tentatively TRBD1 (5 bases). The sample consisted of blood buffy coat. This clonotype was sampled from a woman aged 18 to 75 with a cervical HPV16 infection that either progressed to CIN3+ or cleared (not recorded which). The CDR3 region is CASSLRTGRRDTEAFF. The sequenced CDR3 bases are TGTGCCAGCAGTCTCCGAACCGGGCGCAGGGACACTGAA.